In this sample, the clone carrying this T cell receptor beta chain turned up a few times. Antigen specificity is unknown. In making TCR cDNA, 5'RACE template switching added a universal primer site and UMIs to it. Using its own MiXCR run on the 5' RACE reads, TCRdb lists one record per CDR3 protein. The sample lists more than 95,000 distinct CDR3 sequences; under 9% were seen once. This specimen belongs to a study of T cells after yellow fever vaccination. The germline V gene has CDR1 SGHTA and CDR2 FQGTGA. Trimming at V came to 5 bases and at J to 3 bases, leaving 5 bases not matched to a gene. The CDR3 runs 16 residues. Broader study findings: It was a small share of clonotypes that appeared in both CD4 and CD8 compartments. Booster samples showed a return of most primary-vaccination clones (under 97% CD4, roughly 85% CD8).

This receptor was identified in a man younger than 35 who received the YFV17D yellow fever vaccine. Sequences were derived from CD8+ T cells sorted from PBMCs, sampled on the day of the yellow fever booster vaccination. The rearrangement links TRBV7-3 to TRBJ2-2; TRBD2 aligns across 11 bases. The CDR3 sequence: CASSHSGGADTGELFF. The CDR3 bases are TGTGCCAGCAGCCATAGCGGGGGGGCCGACACCGGGGAGCTGTTTTTT.